One and the same sample provided the 21 T cell receptor beta chains below, sequenced in a study of T cell changes during pregnancy in multiple sclerosis. Generated by immunoSEQ multiplex PCR, the TCRdb table keeps only in-frame clones and is missing some. The table records about 40,000 clones, approximately 94% of them present only once. The input for sequencing was CD4+ T cells from peripheral blood mononuclear cells, taken after pregnancy. The receptors here all came from a female donor with multiple sclerosis, enrolled in a pregnancy study.

J is TRBJ1-4 and V is TRBV25-1, with 9 positions matching TRBD1. CDR3 length equals 15 residues. The V gene end was trimmed by 2 bases and the J gene end by 7 bases; junction bases not matched to a gene: 5. Germline CDR1 is MGHDK and CDR2 is SYGVNS. This CDR3 is CASSEMGQGREKLFF. CDR3 DNA: TGTGCCAGCAGTGAAATGGGACAGGGCCGTGAAAAACTGTTTTTT.

This chain links TRBV7-8 with TRBJ2-1, with D unresolved. Trimming left V 4 bases short and J 4 bases short, with 14 bases between. This CDR3 is built from 15 residues. Germline CDR1 reads SGHVS; CDR2 reads FQNEAQ. This CDR3 is CASSSKLQAYNEQFF. Here the CDR3 DNA reads TGTGCCAGCAGCTCGAAGCTCCAGGCGTACAATGAGCAGTTCTTC.

The V gene is TRBV9, the J gene TRBJ2-7, with D possibly matching TRBD2 (6 bases). CDR1 and CDR2 from the germline V gene are SGDLS and YYNGEE. The CDR3 runs to 14 residues. The V end was cut by 3 bases, the J end by 7 bases, with 17 bases between. CDR3 nucleotides: TGTGCCAGCAGCGCAGAGCCGGGAGCAACGGAGCAGTACTTC. Amino acid sequence: CASSAEPGATEQYF.

The sample holds a few counts of this clone. The chain carries TRBV7-8 and TRBJ1-5; D is perhaps TRBD1 (6 bases). CDR3 length equals 14 residues. Trimming took 5 bases from V and 4 from J, leaving 12 bases between them. Germline-derived CDR1 and CDR2 are SGHVS and FQNEAQ. CDR3 residues: CASSPLGGNQPQHF. The DNA of the CDR3 is TGTGCCAGCAGCCCGCTAGGGGGTAATCAGCCCCAGCATTTT.

The rearrangement links TRBV2 to TRBJ1-4, with TRBD1 matching over 7 bases. This CDR3 is built from 13 residues. CDR1 is SNHLY, CDR2 FYNNEI, per germline. V was clipped by 7 bases and J by 8 bases; unmatched bases: 7. The DNA for the CDR3 is TGTGCCAGCACCCGGGACAGAGTAGAAAAACTGTTTTTT. Amino acids: CASTRDRVEKLFF.

The V call is TRBV19, the J call TRBJ2-1; weak D call: TRBD2 (6 bases). Germline V gene data show CDR1 as LNHDA and CDR2 as SQIVND (reference sequence). This CDR3 has 16 amino acids. The V end lost 5 bases, the J end lost 0 bases, and 14 bases lay between the germline ends. CDR3 in DNA: TGTGCCAGTAGTCTGCCTGGGGGGAGCTCCTACAATGAGCAGTTCTTC. Its protein product is CASSLPGGSSYNEQFF.

CDR3 nucleotides: TGTGCCAGCAGATCTAGGGCGGGGAACACTGAAGCTTTCTTT. Amino acid sequence: CASRSRAGNTEAFF. V and J are TRBV7-9 and TRBJ1-1; the D is unclear. The CDR3 is made up of 14 amino acids. CDR1 SEHNR and CDR2 FQNEAQ come from the germline V gene (reference sequence). V dropped 6 bases and J dropped 1 base, with 12 bases sitting between them. Variable domain in full (rest from reference TRBV7-9 and TRBJ1-1): DTGVSQNPRHKITKRGQNVTFRCDPISEHNRLYWYRQTLGQGPEFLTYFQNEAQLEKSRLLSDRFSAERPKGSFSTLEIQRTEQGDSAMYLCASRSRAGNTEAFFGQGTRLTVV.

J is TRBJ1-1 and V is TRBV10-3; D ambiguous. Trimming left V 5 bases short and J 7 bases short, with 8 bases between. Germline assignment: CDR1 ENHRY and CDR2 SYGVKD. This CDR3 has 11 residues. The CDR3 sequence is CAISTELEAFF. The CDR3 bases are TGTGCCATCAGTACTGAGCTTGAAGCTTTCTTT.

The CDR3 DNA reads as TGTGCCACTACCGGACAGGGGGCTAGGAACGAGCAGTACTTC. Translated: CATTGQGARNEQYF. The chain recombines TRBV10-3 with TRBJ2-7, with 11 bases aligning to TRBD1. The V and J ends lost 10 bases and 5 bases, in that order; junction bases with no gene match: 10. Germline loops: CDR1 ENHRY, CDR2 SYGVKD. The CDR3 totals 14 residues.

V gene TRBV5-1 combines with J gene TRBJ1-6; D unresolved. The CDR3 consists of 14 residues. Germline loops: CDR1 SGHRS, CDR2 YFSETQ. The V end lost 0 bases, the J end lost 4 bases, and 5 bases lay between the germline ends. CDR3 sequence (DNA): TGCGCCAGCAGCTTGGCTCCTTATAATTCACCCCTCCACTTT. It is translated as CASSLAPYNSPLHF.

The J gene is TRBJ1-2, the V gene TRBV11-1, with D tentatively TRBD1 (6 bases). Trimming left V 5 bases short and J 7 bases short, with 17 bases between. Germline-derived CDR1 and CDR2 are SGHAT and FQDESV (reference sequence). This CDR3 has 14 amino acids. CDR3 in amino acids: CASSPTIRGIGYTF. The CDR3 DNA reads as TGTGCCAGCAGCCCAACGATCAGGGGAATTGGCTACACCTTC.

The chain couples TRBV7-3 to TRBJ1-1; D is perhaps TRBD1 (5 bases). Germline V gene data show CDR1 as SGHTA and CDR2 as FQGTGA. Deletions cut 2 bases from V and 1 base from J, with 5 bases between. This CDR3 region has 13 residues. The CDR3 sequence is CASSLDRNTEAFF. The CDR3 DNA is TGTGCCAGCAGCTTAGACAGGAACACTGAAGCTTTCTTT. Looking up the rest from reference TRBV7-3 and TRBJ1-1 gives the full variable domain: GAGVSQTPSNKVTEKGKYVELRCDPISGHTALYWYRQSLGQGPEFLIYFQGTGAADDSGLPNDRFFAVRPEGSVSTLKIQRTERGDSAVYLCASSLDRNTEAFFGQGTRLTVV.

The chain employs TRBV2 and TRBJ1-6, with TRBD1 matching over 11 bases. The CDR3 sequence is 14 residues long. With V trimmed by 5 bases and J by 13 bases, 7 bases remained unmatched. Germline-derived CDR1 and CDR2 are SNHLY and FYNNEI. The CDR3 region has the DNA TGTGCCAGCAGTCCGGGACAGGGGGGTTCGCCCCTCCACTTT. Translating it yields CASSPGQGGSPLHF.

The V call is TRBV5-4, the J call TRBJ2-3; 11 positions agree with TRBD2. Germline V CDR1 and CDR2: SGHNT, YYREEE (reference sequence). The CDR3 loop spans 16 amino acids. V lost 2 bases to trimming and J lost 4 bases; unmatched junction nucleotides: 6. The CDR3 coding sequence is TGTGCCAGCAGCTTCCACGCACTAGCGGGGGCAGATACGCAGTATTTT. Protein product: CASSFHALAGADTQYF.

J is TRBJ1-5 and V is TRBV19; 9 nucleotides align to TRBD1. The ends lost 5 bases at V and 6 bases at J; junction bases unmatched: 5. The CDR3 totals 14 residues. The germline V gene encodes CDR1 LNHDA and CDR2 SQIVND (reference sequence). CDR3 amino acids: CASSATGGGQPQHF. The CDR3 DNA follows: TGTGCCAGTAGTGCCACAGGGGGCGGTCAGCCCCAGCATTTT.

The rearrangement joins TRBV2 to TRBJ2-5; D is undetermined. CDR1 and CDR2 (germline): SNHLY, FYNNEI. V was trimmed by 4 bases and J by 4 bases, leaving 10 bases between them. This CDR3 spans 13 amino acids. The CDR3 DNA reads TGTGCCAGCAGTGTCGGTCCTTTAGAGACCCAGTACTTC. Translating it yields CASSVGPLETQYF.

The chain is built from TRBV5-4 and TRBJ1-4; 7 nucleotides match TRBD1. This CDR3 is built from 13 residues. V gave up 3 bases and J gave up 7 bases; unmatched junction bases: 3. The germline CDR1 and CDR2 sequences are SGHNT and YYREEE (reference sequence). CDR3 in DNA: TGTGCCAGCAGCTGGGGGACAGCTGAAAAACTGTTTTTT. Translated, it gives CASSWGTAEKLFF.

V usage is TRBV2 and J usage is TRBJ1-2; no definite D call. The V end was cut by 1 base, the J end by 7 bases, with 7 bases between. Germline V gene sequence: CDR1 SNHLY, CDR2 FYNNEI. The CDR3 has 12 amino acids. CDR3 loop: CASSEDASGYTF. CDR3 sequence (DNA): TGTGCCAGCAGTGAAGACGCGTCTGGCTACACCTTC.

The chain employs TRBV15 and TRBJ1-6; D call uncertain. The CDR3 has 15 amino acids. In germline, CDR1 is LNHNV, CDR2 YYDKDF (reference sequence). Trimming shortened V by 0 bases and J by 6 bases, and 9 bases separated the two germline ends. The CDR3 is CATSRETRINSPLHF. CDR3 nucleotide sequence: TGTGCCACCAGCAGAGAGACAAGGATTAATTCACCCCTCCACTTT.

The rearrangement joins TRBV7-8 to TRBJ2-2; tentatively, D is TRBD1 (6 bases). The V and J ends lost 5 bases and 2 bases respectively, with 9 bases between them. The length of the CDR3 is 14 residues. In germline, CDR1 is SGHVS, CDR2 FQNEAQ. CDR3 sequence: CASSQGPNTGELFF. Here the CDR3 DNA reads TGTGCCAGCAGCCAGGGGCCAAACACCGGGGAGCTGTTTTTT.

CDR3 in amino acids: CASSEGLFSPYEQYF. DNA of the CDR3: TGTGCCAGCAGCGAGGGACTATTCTCCCCCTACGAGCAGTACTTC. The rearrangement uses TRBV6-1 and TRBJ2-7; 7 bases match TRBD2. The CDR3 consists of 15 residues. The V and J ends lost 6 bases and 2 bases, in that order; junction bases with no gene match: 10. The V gene's germline CDR1 is MNHNS and CDR2 SASEGT.